Presented here are 26 T cell receptor beta chains from one specimen sequenced in a study of T-cell reconstitution after alpha-beta-depleted transplantation in children. Unique molecular identifiers featured in how the TCRbeta library was prepared. TCRdb redid the calling of the PCR reads with MiXCR, one entry per CDR3 protein. The table records 440,000 or so distinct CDR3 sequences, 43% of them present only once. Sequences were derived from PBMCs, sampled before TCRalphabeta/CD19-depleted stem cell transplant. All receptors derive from a girl aged 2 to 9 with aplastic anemia, due to receive a stem cell transplant.

The chain links TRBV20-1 to TRBJ2-5; 8 nucleotides align to TRBD2. CDR1 is DFQATT, CDR2 SNEGSKA, per germline (reference sequence). After removal of 2 bases from V and 9 bases from J, the junction contained 17 bases not matched to a gene. There are 16 residues in the CDR3. CDR3 nucleotide sequence: TGCAGTGCTAGAACCAGTGAGGTAGCGGGGCTGGGGGCCCAGTACTTC. Its protein product is CSARTSEVAGLGAQYF.

This clonotype was found a few times. The chain combines TRBV6-5 with TRBJ2-1; D unclear. This CDR3 has 19 residues. V was pared by 2 bases and J by 0 bases, with 20 bases between. Germline V lookup: CDR1 MNHEY, CDR2 SVGAGI. The DNA of the CDR3 is TGTGCCAGCAGTTACAGTGCGGTCAGGTCCCTGAGCTCCTACAATGAGCAGTTCTTC. Translating it yields CASSYSAVRSLSSYNEQFF.

The chain employs TRBV5-1 and TRBJ2-6; D ambiguous. Per germline, CDR1 SGHRS and CDR2 YFSETQ. V was trimmed by 0 bases and J by 0 bases, leaving 7 bases between them. The CDR3 is made up of 16 amino acids. CDR3 nucleotides: TGCGCCAGCAGCTTGGCCGGTAGCTCTGGGGCCAACGTCCTGACTTTC. It specifies CASSLAGSSGANVLTF.

This clonotype was detected many times. J is TRBJ2-2 and V is TRBV29-1; TRBD2 matches at 7 bases. V gave up 6 bases and J gave up 8 bases; unmatched junction bases: 6. Germline loops: CDR1 SQVTM, CDR2 ANQGSEA. CDR3 length: 12 amino acids. The CDR3 nucleotides are TGCAGCGTCGGACGCGGGAGTGGGGAGCTGTTTTTT. This translates into CSVGRGSGELFF.

The rearrangement joins TRBV7-9 to TRBJ1-1; 8 bases fit TRBD1. The CDR3 consists of 14 residues. Germline V CDR1 and CDR2: SEHNR, FQNEAQ (reference sequence). J lost 5 bases, V lost 5 bases, and 7 bases had no gene match. CDR3 sequence: CASSLTGVLTEAFF. The CDR3, as DNA: TGTGCCAGCAGCCTGACAGGGGTTCTGACTGAAGCTTTCTTT. Using reference TRBV7-9 and TRBJ1-1 for the parts outside the CDR3, the full variable domain is DTGVSQNPRHKITKRGQNVTFRCDPISEHNRLYWYRQTLGQGPEFLTYFQNEAQLEKSRLLSDRFSAERPKGSFSTLEIQRTEQGDSAMYLCASSLTGVLTEAFFGQGTRLTVV.

This clonotype was seen a few times. The V call is TRBV28, the J call TRBJ1-4; D is unclear. The CDR3 runs 12 residues. V gave up 6 bases and J gave up 8 bases, with 10 bases separating them. CDR1 is MDHEN, CDR2 SYDVKM, per germline. CDR3 residues: CASRRGWEKLFF. As DNA, the CDR3 is TGTGCCAGCAGACGTGGATGGGAAAAACTGTTTTTT.

The rearrangement links TRBV6-5 to TRBJ2-3; no clear D. Trimming stripped 4 bases from V and 11 bases from J, with 16 bases between. Germline lookup yields CDR1 MNHEY and CDR2 SVGAGI. The length of the CDR3 is 13 residues. The CDR3 loop is CASSWAADRGQYF. DNA for the CDR3: TGTGCCAGCAGTTGGGCCGCGGATCGAGGGCAGTATTTT.

This chain joins TRBV20-1 and TRBJ2-1; 7 nucleotides match TRBD2. Germline assignment: CDR1 DFQATT and CDR2 SNEGSKA (reference sequence). The V segment lost 5 bases and the J segment 0 bases; nucleotides outside the gene matches: 7. This CDR3 comprises 15 residues. CDR3 nucleotide sequence: TGCAGTGCTTTGCCCCTAGCGGCCTCCTACAATGAGCAGTTCTTC. Translating gives CSALPLAASYNEQFF.

The chain employs TRBV5-1 and TRBJ2-6, with 10 nucleotides matching TRBD1. This CDR3 is built from 17 residues. Trimming took 5 bases from V and 5 from J; bases not matched to a gene: 10. Germline V gene sequence: CDR1 SGHRS, CDR2 YFSETQ. The CDR3 nucleotides are TGCGCCAGCAGGACCGGGACAGGGGATCGAAGGGCCAACGTCCTGACTTTC. As protein: CASRTGTGDRRANVLTF.

V is TRBV20-1 and J is TRBJ2-5, with D tentatively TRBD1 (5 bases). V gave up 6 bases and J gave up 5 bases, with 19 bases separating them. This CDR3 contains 14 residues. Per germline, CDR1 DFQATT and CDR2 SNEGSKA (reference sequence). CDR3 sequence (DNA): TGCAGTGCCCCGTCTTCAGGGAACTCGGAGACCCAGTACTTC. It yields the protein CSAPSSGNSETQYF.

As to this clonotype: A much larger clone is a single base away; this may be a read error. The chain carries TRBV15 and TRBJ1-2; 7 bases are shared with TRBD1. CDR3 length: 12 amino acids. Germline V CDR1 and CDR2: LNHNV, YYDKDF (reference sequence). The CDR3 DNA sequence: TGTGCCACCAGCGAGGGGGCGGGTGGCGACACCTTC. This codes for CATSEGAGGDTF. The full variable domain, completed using reference TRBV15 and TRBJ1-2, is DAMVIQNPRYQVTQFGKPVTLSCSQTLNHNVMYWYQQKSSQAPKLLFHYYDKDFNNEADTPDNFQSRRPNTSFCFLDIRSPGLGDTAMYLCATSEGAGGDTFGSGTRLTVV.

In this sample, this clonotype turned up a few times. Here the CDR3 DNA reads TGCGCCAGCAGTGATGTACTAGCGGGATACAATGAGCAGTTCTTC. Encoded protein: CASSDVLAGYNEQFF. The rearrangement joins TRBV10-2 to TRBJ2-1, with 10 bases lining up with TRBD2. Germline V gene sequence: CDR1 WSHSY, CDR2 SAAADI. Losses at the gene ends were 3 bases for V and 4 bases for J; bases not matched to a gene: 3. This CDR3 has 15 residues.

The sample holds a few counts of this clonotype. The V gene is TRBV6-2 or TRBV6-3, the J gene TRBJ2-2, with D perhaps TRBD1 or TRBD2 (5 bases each). The CDR3 has 15 residues. V lost 6 bases to trimming and J lost 1 base, with 12 bases between them. CDR1 is MNHEY, CDR2 SVGEGT, per germline. The chain's CDR3 is CASRAGTWNTGELFF. CDR3 bases: TGTGCCAGCAGGGCCGGGACCTGGAACACCGGGGAGCTGTTTTTT.

This clonotype has just a few counts. The chain combines TRBV18 with TRBJ2-1; 11 nucleotides match TRBD2. With 2 bases clipped from V and 5 bases from J, the junction kept 11 bases outside the gene matches. Germline CDR1 KGHSH, CDR2 LQKENI. The CDR3 extends over 18 amino acids. The CDR3 nucleotides are TGTGCCAGCTCACCATTAGCTACCGGGACTAGCGGTCACAATGAGCAGTTCTTC. Its protein is CASSPLATGTSGHNEQFF.

The V and J genes are TRBV10-3 and TRBJ2-6; D may match TRBD1 or TRBD2 (5 bases each). V was cut by 8 bases and J by 0 bases, with 17 bases left in between. Germline V gene lookup returns CDR1 ENHRY and CDR2 SYGVKD. This CDR3 is 17 amino acids long. CDR3 sequence: CAIEEGNGGSGANVLTF. DNA of the CDR3: TGTGCCATCGAAGAAGGGAATGGGGGCTCTGGGGCCAACGTCCTGACTTTC.

The chain has TRBV12-3 or TRBV12-4 and TRBJ2-1; 13 bases agree with TRBD2. Trimming took 7 bases from V and 4 from J; bases not matched to a gene: 7. This CDR3 is 16 amino acids long. CDR3 amino acids: CASTQTSGRLYNEQFF. The CDR3 DNA sequence: TGTGCCAGCACCCAGACTAGCGGGAGGCTATACAATGAGCAGTTCTTC.

The chain recombines TRBV15 with TRBJ2-7, with 8 bases identical to TRBD2. CDR1 LNHNV and CDR2 YYDKDF come from the germline V gene (reference sequence). Trimming cost V 0 bases and J 9 bases; bases outside gene matches: 13. The CDR3 has 16 amino acids. CDR3 sequence reads: CATSRDRRVSGKGQYF. CDR3 coding DNA: TGTGCCACCAGCAGAGACCGGAGGGTTAGCGGGAAAGGGCAGTACTTC.

The chain links TRBV20-1 to TRBJ2-5; D might be TRBD2 (6 bases). CDR3 length: 13 amino acids. The germline gives CDR1 DFQATT, CDR2 SNEGSKA (reference sequence). V lost 3 bases, J lost 4 bases, and 12 bases lay in between. CDR3 sequence reads: CSASVRESETQYF. CDR3 sequence (DNA): TGCAGTGCTAGCGTTCGGGAGTCAGAGACCCAGTACTTC.

The chain links TRBV12-5 to TRBJ2-4, with D possibly matching TRBD2 (6 bases). The CDR3 is 15 amino acids. Germline V gene data show CDR1 as LGHNT and CDR2 as FRNRAP. V was cut by 2 bases and J by 2 bases, with 10 bases left in between. The CDR3 reads CASGLYGGTKNIQYF. The CDR3 coding sequence is TGTGCTAGTGGTTTGTACGGGGGTACCAAAAACATTCAGTACTTC.

The chain employs TRBV5-1 and TRBJ1-1; D perhaps matches TRBD1 (5 bases). Germline-derived CDR1 and CDR2 are SGHRS and YFSETQ. Trimming removed 3 bases at V and 8 bases at J, with 11 bases between. The CDR3 loop spans 12 amino acids. CDR3 nucleotides: TGCGCCAGCAGCTGGGGGACCGGGGAAGCTTTCTTT. This sequence encodes CASSWGTGEAFF. The full variable domain, rest sourced from reference TRBV5-1 and TRBJ1-1, is KAGVTQTPRYLIKTRGQQVTLSCSPISGHRSVSWYQQTPGQGLQFLFEYFSETQRNKGNFPGRFSGRQFSNSRSEMNVSTLELGDSALYLCASSWGTGEAFFGQGTRLTVV.

The V call is TRBV9, the J call TRBJ1-3; weak D call: TRBD1 (5 bases). The CDR3 is made up of 15 amino acids. Germline lookup yields CDR1 SGDLS and CDR2 YYNGEE. V was cut by 2 bases and J by 4 bases, with 13 bases left in between. The CDR3 here is CASSVRGQRGNTIYF. CDR3 nucleotide sequence: TGTGCCAGCAGCGTCCGGGGCCAACGAGGAAACACCATATATTTT.

The gene calls are TRBV6-1 and TRBJ1-4; D is unresolved. CDR3 length: 18 residues. In germline, CDR1 is MNHNS, CDR2 SASEGT. The ends were cut back, 0 bases at V and 5 bases at J, with 19 bases in the middle. The CDR3 loop is CASSEARPGRMENEKLFF. For the CDR3, the DNA is TGTGCCAGCAGTGAAGCGAGGCCGGGCAGAATGGAGAATGAAAAACTGTTTTTT.

This clonotype was seen a few times. Here the CDR3 DNA reads TGTGCCAGCAACTCGGGCGGGATAAGCAATGAGCAGTTCTTC. Translation gives CASNSGGISNEQFF. V usage is TRBV28 and J usage is TRBJ2-1; maybe TRBD2 (6 bases). The CDR3 runs 14 residues. The V and J ends lost 7 bases and 6 bases respectively, with 16 bases between them. Germline V gives CDR1 MDHEN, CDR2 SYDVKM.

The rearrangement uses TRBV6-1 and TRBJ2-1, with D tentatively TRBD1 or TRBD2 (5 bases each). The CDR3 is 13 residues long. Between the trimmed V and J ends, which lost 5 bases and 10 bases, there was a span of 15 bases. Germline values: CDR1 MNHNS, CDR2 SASEGT. The chain's CDR3 is CASSPQGVGEQFF. The CDR3 coding sequence is TGTGCCAGCAGTCCCCAGGGAGTTGGCGAGCAGTTCTTC.

About this clonotype: The junction and the germline gene differ at one end; a read error may be behind it. V is TRBV20-1 and J is TRBJ2-1; 12 positions agree with TRBD2. This CDR3 is built from 18 residues. Germline V CDR1 and CDR2: DFQATT, SNEGSKA (reference sequence). CDR3 region: CCATRLAGDRKNYNEQFF. Written as DNA, the CDR3 is TGCTGTGCTACGCGACTAGCGGGAGATCGAAAGAATTACAATGAGCAGTTCTTC.

This clonotype is a singleton in its sample. V usage is TRBV28 and J usage is TRBJ1-5, with 8 bases aligning to TRBD1. V was pared by 6 bases and J by 3 bases, with 7 bases of the junction left unmatched. CDR3 size: 15 residues. Germline V gene sequence: CDR1 MDHEN, CDR2 SYDVKM. In nucleotides, the CDR3 is TGTGCCAGCAGGGGGGGACAGGAGTACAATCAGCCCCAGCATTTT. Translation gives CASRGGQEYNQPQHF.